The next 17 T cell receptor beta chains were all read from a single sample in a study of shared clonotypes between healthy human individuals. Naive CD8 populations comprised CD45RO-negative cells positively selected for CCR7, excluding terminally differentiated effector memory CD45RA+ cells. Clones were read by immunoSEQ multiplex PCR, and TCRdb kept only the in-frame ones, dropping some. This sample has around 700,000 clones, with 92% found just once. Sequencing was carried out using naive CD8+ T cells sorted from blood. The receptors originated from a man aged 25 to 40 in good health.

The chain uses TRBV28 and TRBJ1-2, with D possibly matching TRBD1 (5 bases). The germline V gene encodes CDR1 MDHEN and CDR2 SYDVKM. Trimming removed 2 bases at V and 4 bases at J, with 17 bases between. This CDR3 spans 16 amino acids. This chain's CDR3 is CASSLSRLQDGYGYTF. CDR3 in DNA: TGTGCCAGCAGTTTAAGTCGGTTACAGGACGGCTATGGCTACACCTTC.

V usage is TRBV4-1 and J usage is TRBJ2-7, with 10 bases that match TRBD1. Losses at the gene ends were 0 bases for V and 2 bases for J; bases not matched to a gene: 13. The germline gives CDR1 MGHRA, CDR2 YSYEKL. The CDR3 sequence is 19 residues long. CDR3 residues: CASSQETPGTGDGAYEQYF. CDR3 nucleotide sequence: TGCGCCAGCAGCCAAGAAACCCCCGGGACAGGGGATGGTGCCTACGAGCAGTACTTC.

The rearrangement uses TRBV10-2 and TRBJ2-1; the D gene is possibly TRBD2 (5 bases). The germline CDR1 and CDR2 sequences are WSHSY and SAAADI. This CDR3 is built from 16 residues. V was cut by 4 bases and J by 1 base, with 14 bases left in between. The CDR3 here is CASSVSGRGSYNEQFF. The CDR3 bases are TGCGCCAGCAGTGTTAGTGGGAGAGGATCCTACAATGAGCAGTTCTTC.

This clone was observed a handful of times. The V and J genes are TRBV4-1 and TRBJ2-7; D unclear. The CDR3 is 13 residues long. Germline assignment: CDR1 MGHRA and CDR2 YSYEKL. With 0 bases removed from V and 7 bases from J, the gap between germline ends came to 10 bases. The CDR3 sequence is CASSQDLGWEQYF. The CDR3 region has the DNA TGCGCCAGCAGCCAAGATCTAGGGTGGGAGCAGTACTTC.

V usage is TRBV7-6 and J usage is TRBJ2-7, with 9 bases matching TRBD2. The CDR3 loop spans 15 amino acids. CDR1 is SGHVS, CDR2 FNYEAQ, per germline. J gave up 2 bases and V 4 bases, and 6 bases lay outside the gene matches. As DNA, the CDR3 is TGTGCCAGCAGCTCAACTAGCGGGCGTGCCTACGAGCAGTACTTC. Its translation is CASSSTSGRAYEQYF.

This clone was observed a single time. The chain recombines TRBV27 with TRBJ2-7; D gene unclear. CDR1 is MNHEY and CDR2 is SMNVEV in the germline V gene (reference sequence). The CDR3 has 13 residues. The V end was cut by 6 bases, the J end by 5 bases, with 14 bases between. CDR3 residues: CASSRRRQNEQYF. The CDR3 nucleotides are TGTGCCAGCAGCCGACGGCGGCAGAACGAGCAGTACTTC.

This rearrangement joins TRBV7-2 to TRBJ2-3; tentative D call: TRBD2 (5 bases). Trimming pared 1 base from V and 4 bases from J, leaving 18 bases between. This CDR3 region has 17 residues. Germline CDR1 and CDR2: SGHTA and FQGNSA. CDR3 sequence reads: CASSLVRLAGASDTQYF. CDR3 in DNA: TGTGCCAGCAGCTTAGTTCGCCTAGCAGGAGCGTCAGATACGCAGTATTTT.

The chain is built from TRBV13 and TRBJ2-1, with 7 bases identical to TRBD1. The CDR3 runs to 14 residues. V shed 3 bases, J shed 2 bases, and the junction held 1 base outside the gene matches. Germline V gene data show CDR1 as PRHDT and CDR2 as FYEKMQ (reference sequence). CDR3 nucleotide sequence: TGTGCCAGCAGCTTGGACAGGCCCTACAATGAGCAGTTCTTC. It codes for CASSLDRPYNEQFF.

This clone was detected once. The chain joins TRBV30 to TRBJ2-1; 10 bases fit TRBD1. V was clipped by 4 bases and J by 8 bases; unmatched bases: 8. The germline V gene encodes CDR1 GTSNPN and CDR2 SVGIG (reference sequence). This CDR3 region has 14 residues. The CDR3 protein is CAWTPRDRGDEQFF. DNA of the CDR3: TGTGCCTGGACCCCCCGGGACAGGGGCGATGAGCAGTTCTTC.

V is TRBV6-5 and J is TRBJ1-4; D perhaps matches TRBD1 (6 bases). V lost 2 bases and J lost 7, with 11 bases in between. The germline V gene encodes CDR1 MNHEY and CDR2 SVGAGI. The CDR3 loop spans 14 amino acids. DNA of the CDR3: TGTGCCAGCAGTTACAGTCAGGGGCGTGAAAAACTGTTTTTT. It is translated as CASSYSQGREKLFF.

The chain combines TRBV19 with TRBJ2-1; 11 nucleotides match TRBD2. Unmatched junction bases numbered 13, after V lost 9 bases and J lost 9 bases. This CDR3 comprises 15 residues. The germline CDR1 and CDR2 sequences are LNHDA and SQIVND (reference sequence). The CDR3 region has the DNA TGTGCCAGCTCGACTAGCGGGAACCCTAGGGCTGAGCAGTTCTTC. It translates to CASSTSGNPRAEQFF.

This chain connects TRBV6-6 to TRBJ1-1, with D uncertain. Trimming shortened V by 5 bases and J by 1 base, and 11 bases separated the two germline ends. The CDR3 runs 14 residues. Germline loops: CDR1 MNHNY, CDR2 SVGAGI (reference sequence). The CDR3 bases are TGTGCCAGCAGTACCCCGTTCGAGAACACTGAAGCTTTCTTT. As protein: CASSTPFENTEAFF.

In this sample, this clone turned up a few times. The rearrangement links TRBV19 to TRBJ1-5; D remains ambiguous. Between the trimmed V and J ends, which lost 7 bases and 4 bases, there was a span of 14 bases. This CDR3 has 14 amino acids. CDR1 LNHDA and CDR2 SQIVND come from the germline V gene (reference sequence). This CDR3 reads CASTSVGLNQPQHF. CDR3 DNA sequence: TGTGCCAGTACCTCGGTAGGGCTAAATCAGCCCCAGCATTTT.

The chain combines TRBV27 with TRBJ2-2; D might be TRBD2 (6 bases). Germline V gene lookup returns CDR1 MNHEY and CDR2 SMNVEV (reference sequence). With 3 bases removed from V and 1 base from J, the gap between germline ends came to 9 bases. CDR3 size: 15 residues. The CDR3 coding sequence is TGTGCCAGCAGTTTCGCGGGACGGAACACCGGGGAGCTGTTTTTT. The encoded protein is CASSFAGRNTGELFF.

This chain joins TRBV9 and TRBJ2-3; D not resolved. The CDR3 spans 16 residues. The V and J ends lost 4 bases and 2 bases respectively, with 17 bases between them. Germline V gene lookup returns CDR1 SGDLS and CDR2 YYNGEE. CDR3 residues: CASSPTSATYTDTQYF. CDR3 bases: TGTGCCAGCAGCCCAACATCCGCGACCTACACAGATACGCAGTATTTT. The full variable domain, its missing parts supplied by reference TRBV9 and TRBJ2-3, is DSGVTQTPKHLITATGQRVTLRCSPRSGDLSVYWYQQSLDQGLQFLIQYYNGEERAKGNILERFSAQQFPDLHSELNLSSLELGDSALYFCASSPTSATYTDTQYFGPGTRLTVL.

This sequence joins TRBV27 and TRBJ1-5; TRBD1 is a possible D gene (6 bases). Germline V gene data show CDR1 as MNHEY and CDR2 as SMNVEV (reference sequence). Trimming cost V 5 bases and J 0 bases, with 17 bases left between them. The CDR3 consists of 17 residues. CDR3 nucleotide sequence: TGTGCCAGCAGTAGTTCGATACAGGGTTTTAGCAATCAGCCCCAGCATTTT. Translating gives CASSSSIQGFSNQPQHF.

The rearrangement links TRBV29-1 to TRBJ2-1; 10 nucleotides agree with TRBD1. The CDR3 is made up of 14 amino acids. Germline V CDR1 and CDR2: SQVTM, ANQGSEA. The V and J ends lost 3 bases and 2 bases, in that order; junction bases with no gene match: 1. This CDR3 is CSVEGTGAYNEQFF. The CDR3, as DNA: TGCAGCGTTGAGGGGACAGGGGCCTACAATGAGCAGTTCTTC.